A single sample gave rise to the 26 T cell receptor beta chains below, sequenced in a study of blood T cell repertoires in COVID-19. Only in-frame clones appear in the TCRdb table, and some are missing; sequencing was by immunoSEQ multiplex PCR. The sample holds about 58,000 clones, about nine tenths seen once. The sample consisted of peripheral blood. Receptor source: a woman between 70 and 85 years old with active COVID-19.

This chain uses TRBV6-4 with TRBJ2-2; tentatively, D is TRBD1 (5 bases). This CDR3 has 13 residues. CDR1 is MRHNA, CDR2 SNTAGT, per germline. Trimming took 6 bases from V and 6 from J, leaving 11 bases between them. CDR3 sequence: CASSSDSAGELFF. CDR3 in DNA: TGTGCCAGCAGCTCCGACAGCGCCGGGGAGCTGTTTTTT.

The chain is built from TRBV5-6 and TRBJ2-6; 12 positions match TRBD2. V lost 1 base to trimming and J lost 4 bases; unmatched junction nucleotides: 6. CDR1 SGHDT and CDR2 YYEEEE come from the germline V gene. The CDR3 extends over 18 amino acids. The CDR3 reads CASSLPSGRGKGANVLTF. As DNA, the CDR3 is TGTGCCAGCAGCTTGCCTAGCGGGAGGGGGAAAGGGGCCAACGTCCTGACTTTC.

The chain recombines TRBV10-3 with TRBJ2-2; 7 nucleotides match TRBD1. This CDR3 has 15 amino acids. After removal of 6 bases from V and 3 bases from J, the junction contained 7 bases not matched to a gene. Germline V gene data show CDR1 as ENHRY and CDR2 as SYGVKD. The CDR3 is CAIRSVGQDTGELFF. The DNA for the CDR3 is TGTGCCATCAGGTCCGTAGGACAGGACACCGGGGAGCTGTTTTTT.

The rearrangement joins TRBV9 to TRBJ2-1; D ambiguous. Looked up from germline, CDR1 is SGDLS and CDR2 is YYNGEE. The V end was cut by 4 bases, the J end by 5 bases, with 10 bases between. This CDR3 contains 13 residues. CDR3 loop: CASSPHLDNEQFF. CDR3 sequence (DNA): TGTGCCAGCAGCCCCCACTTAGACAATGAGCAGTTCTTC.

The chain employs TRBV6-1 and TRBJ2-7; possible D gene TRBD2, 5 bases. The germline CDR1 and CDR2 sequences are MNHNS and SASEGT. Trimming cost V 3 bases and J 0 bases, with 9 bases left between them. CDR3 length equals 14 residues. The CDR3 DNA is TGTGCCAGCAGTGACGAGGGAAGCTCCTACGAGCAGTACTTC. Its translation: CASSDEGSSYEQYF.

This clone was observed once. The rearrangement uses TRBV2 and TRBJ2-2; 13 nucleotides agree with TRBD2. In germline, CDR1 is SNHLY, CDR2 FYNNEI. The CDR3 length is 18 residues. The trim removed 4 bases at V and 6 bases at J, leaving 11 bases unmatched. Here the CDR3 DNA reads TGTGCCAGCAGTGGGGAGCAGACTAGCGGGAGGTATGCCGGGGAGCTGTTTTTT. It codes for CASSGEQTSGRYAGELFF.

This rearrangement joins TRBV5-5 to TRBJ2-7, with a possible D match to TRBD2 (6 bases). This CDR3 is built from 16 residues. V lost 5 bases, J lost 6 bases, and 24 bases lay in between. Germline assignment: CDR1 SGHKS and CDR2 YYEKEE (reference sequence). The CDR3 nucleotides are TGTGCCAGCAGTTTCGCCCTGGGGCTAGCGAACGGCGAGCAGTACTTC. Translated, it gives CASSFALGLANGEQYF.

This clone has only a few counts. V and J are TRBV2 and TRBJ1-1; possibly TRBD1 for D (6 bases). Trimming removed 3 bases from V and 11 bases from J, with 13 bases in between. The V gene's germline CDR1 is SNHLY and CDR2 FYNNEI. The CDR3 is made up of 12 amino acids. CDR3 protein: CASSEGRGAAFF. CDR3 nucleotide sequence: TGTGCCAGCAGTGAGGGCAGGGGTGCGGCTTTCTTT.

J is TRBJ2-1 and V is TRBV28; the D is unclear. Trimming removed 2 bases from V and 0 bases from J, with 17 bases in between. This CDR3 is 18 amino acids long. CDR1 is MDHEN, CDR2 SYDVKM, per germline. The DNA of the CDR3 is TGTGCCAGCAGTTTACCCCCAATTTGGTCTAGCTCCTACAATGAGCAGTTCTTC. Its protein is CASSLPPIWSSSYNEQFF.

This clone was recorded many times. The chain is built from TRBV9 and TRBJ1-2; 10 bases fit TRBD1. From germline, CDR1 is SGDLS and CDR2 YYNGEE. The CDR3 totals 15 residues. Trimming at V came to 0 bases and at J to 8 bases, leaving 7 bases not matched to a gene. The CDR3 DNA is TGTGCCAGCAGCGTAGGACAGGGGGCGGGAGGAGGCTACACCTTC. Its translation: CASSVGQGAGGGYTF.

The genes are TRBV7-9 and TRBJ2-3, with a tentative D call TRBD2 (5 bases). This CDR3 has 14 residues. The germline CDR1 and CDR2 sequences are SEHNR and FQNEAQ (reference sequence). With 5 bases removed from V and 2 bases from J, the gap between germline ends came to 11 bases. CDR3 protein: CASSAPGDTDTQYF. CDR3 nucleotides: TGTGCCAGCAGCGCGCCCGGGGACACAGATACGCAGTATTTT. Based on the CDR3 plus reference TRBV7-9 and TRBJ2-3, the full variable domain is DTGVSQNPRHKITKRGQNVTFRCDPISEHNRLYWYRQTLGQGPEFLTYFQNEAQLEKSRLLSDRFSAERPKGSFSTLEIQRTEQGDSAMYLCASSAPGDTDTQYFGPGTRLTVL.

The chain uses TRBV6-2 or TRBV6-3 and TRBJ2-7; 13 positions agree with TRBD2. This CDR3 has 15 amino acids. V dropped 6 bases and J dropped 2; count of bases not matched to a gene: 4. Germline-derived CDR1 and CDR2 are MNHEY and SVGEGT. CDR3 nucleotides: TGTGCCAGCAGCCCTGGACTAGCGGGAGCCTACGAGCAGTACTTC. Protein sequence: CASSPGLAGAYEQYF.

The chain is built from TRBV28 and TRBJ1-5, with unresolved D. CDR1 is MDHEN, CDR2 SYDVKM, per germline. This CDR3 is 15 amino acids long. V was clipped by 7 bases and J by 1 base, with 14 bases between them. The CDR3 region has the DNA TGTGCCAGCAATTGGGCCCCGGGGAGCAATCAGCCCCAGCATTTT. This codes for CASNWAPGSNQPQHF.

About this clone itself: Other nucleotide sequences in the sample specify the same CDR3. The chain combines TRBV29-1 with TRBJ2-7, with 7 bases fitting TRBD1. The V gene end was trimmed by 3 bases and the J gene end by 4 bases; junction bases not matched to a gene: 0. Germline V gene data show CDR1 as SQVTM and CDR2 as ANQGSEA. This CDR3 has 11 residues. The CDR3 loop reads CSVDRGYEQYF. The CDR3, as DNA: TGCAGCGTTGACAGGGGGTACGAGCAGTACTTC.

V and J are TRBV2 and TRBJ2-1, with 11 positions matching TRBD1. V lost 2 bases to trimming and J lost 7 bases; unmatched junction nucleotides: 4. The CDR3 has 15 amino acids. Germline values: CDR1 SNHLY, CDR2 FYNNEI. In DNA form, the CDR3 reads TGTGCCAGCAGTGAAATCGGACAGGGGGCGAATGAGCAGTTCTTC. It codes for CASSEIGQGANEQFF.

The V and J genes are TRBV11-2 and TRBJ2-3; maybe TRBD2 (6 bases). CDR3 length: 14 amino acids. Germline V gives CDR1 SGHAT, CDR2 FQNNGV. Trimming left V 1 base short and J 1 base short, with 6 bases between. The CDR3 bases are TGTGCCAGCAGCTTAGCGGGAGGCACAGATACGCAGTATTTT. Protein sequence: CASSLAGGTDTQYF. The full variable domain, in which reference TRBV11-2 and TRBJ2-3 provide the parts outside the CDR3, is EAGVAQSPRYKIIEKRQSVAFWCNPISGHATLYWYQQILGQGPKLLIQFQNNGVVDDSQLPKDRFSAERLKGVDSTLKIQPAKLEDSAVYLCASSLAGGTDTQYFGPGTRLTVL.

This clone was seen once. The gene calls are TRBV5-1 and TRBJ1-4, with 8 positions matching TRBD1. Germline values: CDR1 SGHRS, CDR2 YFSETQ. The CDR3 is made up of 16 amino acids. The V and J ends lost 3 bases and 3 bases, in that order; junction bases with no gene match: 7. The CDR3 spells CASSWTGPTANEKLFF. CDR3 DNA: TGCGCCAGCAGCTGGACAGGGCCCACCGCTAATGAAAAACTGTTTTTT.

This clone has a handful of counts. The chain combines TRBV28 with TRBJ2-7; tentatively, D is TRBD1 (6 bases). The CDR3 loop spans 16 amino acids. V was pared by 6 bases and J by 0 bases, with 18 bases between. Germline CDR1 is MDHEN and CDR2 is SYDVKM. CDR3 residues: CASSRRQGSSSYEQYF. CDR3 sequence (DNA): TGTGCCAGCAGCCGAAGGCAGGGGTCGAGCTCCTACGAGCAGTACTTC.

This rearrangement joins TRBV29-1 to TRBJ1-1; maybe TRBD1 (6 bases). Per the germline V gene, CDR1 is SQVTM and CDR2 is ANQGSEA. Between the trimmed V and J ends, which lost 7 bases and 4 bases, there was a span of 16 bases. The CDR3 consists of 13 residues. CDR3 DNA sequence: TGCAGCGGCATAGGGGGAGTGGCCACTGAAGCTTTCTTT. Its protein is CSGIGGVATEAFF.

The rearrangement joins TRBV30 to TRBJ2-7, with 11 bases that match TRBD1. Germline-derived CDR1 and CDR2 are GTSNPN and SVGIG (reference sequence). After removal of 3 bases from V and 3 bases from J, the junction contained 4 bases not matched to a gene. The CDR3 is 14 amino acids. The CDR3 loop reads CAWSAGTGGYEQYF. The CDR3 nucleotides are TGTGCCTGGAGCGCCGGGACAGGGGGCTACGAGCAGTACTTC.

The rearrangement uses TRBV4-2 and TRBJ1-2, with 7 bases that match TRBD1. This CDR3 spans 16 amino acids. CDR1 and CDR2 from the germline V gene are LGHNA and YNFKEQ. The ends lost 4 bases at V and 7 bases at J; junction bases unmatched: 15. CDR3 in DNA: TGTGCCAGCAGCCTTAACTCCGGGACAGTCGTCCGTGGCTACACCTTC. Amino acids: CASSLNSGTVVRGYTF.

The CDR3 reads CASSLPGLASEQYF. For the CDR3, the DNA is TGTGCCAGCAGCTTACCGGGACTAGCCTCCGAGCAGTACTTC. The chain links TRBV5-6 to TRBJ2-7, with 9 bases identical to TRBD2. The germline V gene encodes CDR1 SGHDT and CDR2 YYEEEE. The CDR3 is 14 residues long. With V trimmed by 2 bases and J by 6 bases, 6 bases remained unmatched.

Written as DNA, the CDR3 is TGTGCCAGCTCACCACCCAAGAGTGGTAATTGGCAGCCCCAGCATTTT. Residues: CASSPPKSGNWQPQHF. The chain carries TRBV18 and TRBJ1-5; D uncertain. Germline-derived CDR1 and CDR2 are KGHSH and LQKENI. The CDR3 extends over 16 amino acids. Deletions cut 0 bases from V and 7 bases from J, with 16 bases between.

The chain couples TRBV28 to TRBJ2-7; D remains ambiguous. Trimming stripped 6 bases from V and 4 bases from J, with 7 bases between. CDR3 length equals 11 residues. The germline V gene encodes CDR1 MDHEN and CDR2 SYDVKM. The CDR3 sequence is CASSQQYEQYF. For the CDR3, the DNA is TGTGCCAGCAGCCAACAGTACGAGCAGTACTTC.

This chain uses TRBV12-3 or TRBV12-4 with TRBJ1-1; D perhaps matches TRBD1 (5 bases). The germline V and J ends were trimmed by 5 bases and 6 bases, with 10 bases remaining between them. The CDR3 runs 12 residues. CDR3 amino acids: CASSHRRAEAFF. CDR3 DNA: TGTGCCAGCAGTCACCGCAGGGCTGAAGCTTTCTTT.

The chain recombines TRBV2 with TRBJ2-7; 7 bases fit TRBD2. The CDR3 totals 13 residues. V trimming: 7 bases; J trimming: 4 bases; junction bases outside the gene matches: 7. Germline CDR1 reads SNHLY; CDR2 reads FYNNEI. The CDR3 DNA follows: TGTGCCAGCAAGGAAGCGGGACTTTACGAGCAGTACTTC. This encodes CASKEAGLYEQYF.